A selection of T cell receptor beta chains follows, all from one sample in a study of T cell responses to AZD1222 COVID-19 vaccine. Profiled with immunoSEQ multiplex PCR; TCRdb holds only in-frame clones, not every one. The table has 140,000 to 150,000 clones, 75% to 85% seen once. The sequences come from peripheral blood, collected on day 0 of MenACWY control vaccination. Receptors were obtained from an adult in good health. CDR3s include the opening cysteine and the closing phenylalanine or tryptophan. A D gene is named only where the DNA matches it firmly. The size field is filled for only some rows; it gives once, few, many or a size class.

>TRBJ2-3|.|TRBV6-5|.
TGTGCCAGCAGTTCCCGAGGAGATACGCAGTATTTT
CASSSRGDTQYF
>TRBJ2-7|few|TRBV14|.
TGTGCCAGCAGCCCGAGAAGCTCCTACGAGCAGTACTTC
CASSPRSSYEQYF
>TRBJ1-1|.|TRBV10-3|.
TGTGCCATCAGTGAGACATCCGGGACCATCAGTGCTGAAGCTTTCTTT
CAISETSGTISAEAFF
>TRBJ1-1|.|TRBV3-1/TRBV3-2|TRBD1
TGTGCCAGCAGCCAAGGACAGGGTGTTGGTGAAGCTTTCTTT
CASSQGQGVGEAFF
>TRBJ1-6|.|TRBV7-2|.
TGTGCCAGCAGCTTAGGATTCGGGGTTTCACCCCTCCACTTT
CASSLGFGVSPLHF
>TRBJ2-1|.|TRBV15|.
TGTGCCACCAGCAGAGTTGGAGGGCCGGACTACAATGAGCAGTTCTTC
CATSRVGGPDYNEQFF
>TRBJ1-6|.|TRBV4-2|TRBD1
TGTGCCAGCAGCCATCGGGACAGGGGCGGCAATTCACCCCTCCACTTT
CASSHRDRGGNSPLHF
>TRBJ2-3|.|TRBV10-2|.
TGCGCCAGCAGAAATCGGCCAGTCACAGATACGCAGTATTTT
CASRNRPVTDTQYF
>TRBJ1-1|.|TRBV11-3|.
TGTGCCAGCAGCTCCTTTGGTGGGACTGAAGCTTTCTTT
CASSSFGGTEAFF
>TRBJ2-5|.|TRBV5-1|.
TGCGCCAGCTCCCGCCGGGATAAAGAGACCCAGTACTTC
CASSRRDKETQYF
>TRBJ2-2|.|TRBV6-5|.
TGTGCCAGCAGCATGGCGGGCGCCCCACCCGGGGAGCTGTTTTTT
CASSMAGAPPGELFF
>TRBJ1-1|.|TRBV29-1|.
TGCAGCGTTTACAGGGTTAACACTGAAGCTTTCTTT
CSVYRVNTEAFF
>TRBJ1-5|.|TRBV5-5|TRBD1
TGTGCCAGCAGCTTGGCGACAGGGGTAGGTCAGCCCCAGCATTTT
CASSLATGVGQPQHF